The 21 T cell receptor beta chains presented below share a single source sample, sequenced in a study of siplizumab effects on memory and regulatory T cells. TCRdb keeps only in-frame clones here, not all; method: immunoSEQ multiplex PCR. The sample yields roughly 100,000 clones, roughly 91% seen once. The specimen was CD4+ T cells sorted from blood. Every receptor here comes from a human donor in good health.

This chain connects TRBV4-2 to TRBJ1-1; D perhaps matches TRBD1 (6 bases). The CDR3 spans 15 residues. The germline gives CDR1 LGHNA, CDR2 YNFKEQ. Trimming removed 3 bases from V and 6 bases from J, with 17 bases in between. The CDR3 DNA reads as TGTGCCAGCAGCCACTCACAGGGAAACAGGGCTGAAGCTTTCTTT. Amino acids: CASSHSQGNRAEAFF.

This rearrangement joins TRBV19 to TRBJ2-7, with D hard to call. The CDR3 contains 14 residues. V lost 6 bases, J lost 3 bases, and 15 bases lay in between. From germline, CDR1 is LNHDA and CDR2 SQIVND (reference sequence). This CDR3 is CASRTPTQNYEQYF. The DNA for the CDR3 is TGTGCCAGTAGGACTCCGACTCAAAACTACGAGCAGTACTTC.

CDR3: CAWSYGQADYGYTF. CDR3 sequence (DNA): TGTGCCTGGAGTTACGGACAGGCGGACTATGGCTACACCTTC. This sequence joins TRBV30 and TRBJ1-2; 7 positions match TRBD1. This CDR3 comprises 14 residues. The germline V gene has CDR1 GTSNPN and CDR2 SVGIG (reference sequence). With V trimmed by 2 bases and J by 3 bases, 6 bases remained unmatched.

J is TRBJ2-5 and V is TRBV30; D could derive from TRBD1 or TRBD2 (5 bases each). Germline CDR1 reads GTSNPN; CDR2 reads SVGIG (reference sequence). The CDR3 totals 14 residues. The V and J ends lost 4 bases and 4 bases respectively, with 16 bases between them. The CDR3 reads CAWTRGAVRETQYF. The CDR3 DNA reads TGTGCCTGGACCCGAGGGGCTGTCCGAGAGACCCAGTACTTC.

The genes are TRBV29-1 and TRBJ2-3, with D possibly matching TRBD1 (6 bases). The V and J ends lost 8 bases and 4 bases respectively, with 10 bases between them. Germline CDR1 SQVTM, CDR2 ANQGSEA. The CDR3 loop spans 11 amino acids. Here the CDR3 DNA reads TGCAGCACCACAGGGTCAGATACGCAGTATTTT. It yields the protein CSTTGSDTQYF.

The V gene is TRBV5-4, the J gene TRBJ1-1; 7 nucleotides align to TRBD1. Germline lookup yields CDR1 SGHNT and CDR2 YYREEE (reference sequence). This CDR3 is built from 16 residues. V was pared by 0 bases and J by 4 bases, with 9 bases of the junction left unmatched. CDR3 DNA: TGTGCCAGCAGCTTGGATCCAGGGGGTGGGGGCACTGAAGCTTTCTTT. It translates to CASSLDPGGGGTEAFF. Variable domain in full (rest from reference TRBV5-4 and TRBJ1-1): ETGVTQSPTHLIKTRGQQVTLRCSSQSGHNTVSWYQQALGQGPQFIFQYYREEENGRGNFPPRFSGLQFPNYSSELNVNALELDDSALYLCASSLDPGGGGTEAFFGQGTRLTVV.

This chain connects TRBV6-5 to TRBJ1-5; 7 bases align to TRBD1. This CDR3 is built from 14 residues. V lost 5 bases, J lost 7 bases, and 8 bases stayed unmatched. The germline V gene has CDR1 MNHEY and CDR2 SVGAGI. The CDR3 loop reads CASSPRQGGQPQHF. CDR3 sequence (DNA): TGTGCCAGCAGTCCCCGACAGGGCGGACAGCCCCAGCATTTT.

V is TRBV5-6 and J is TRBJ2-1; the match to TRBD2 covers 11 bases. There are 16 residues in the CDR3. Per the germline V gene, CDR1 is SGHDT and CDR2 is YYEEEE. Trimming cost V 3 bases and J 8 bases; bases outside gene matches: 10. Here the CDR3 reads CASSSPGSGGAHEQFF. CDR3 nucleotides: TGTGCCAGCAGCTCCCCGGGTAGCGGGGGGGCCCATGAGCAGTTCTTC.

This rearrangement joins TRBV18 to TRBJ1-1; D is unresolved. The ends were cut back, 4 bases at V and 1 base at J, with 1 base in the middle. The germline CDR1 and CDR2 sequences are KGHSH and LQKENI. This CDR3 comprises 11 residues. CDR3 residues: CASSRNTEAFF. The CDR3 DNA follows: TGTGCCAGCTCACGGAACACTGAAGCTTTCTTT.

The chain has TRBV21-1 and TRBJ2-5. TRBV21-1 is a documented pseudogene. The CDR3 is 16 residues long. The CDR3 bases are TGTGCCAGCAGCGCCGGTGTTCAGGGGAGGCGGGAGACCCAGTACTTC. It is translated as CASSAGVQGRRETQYF.

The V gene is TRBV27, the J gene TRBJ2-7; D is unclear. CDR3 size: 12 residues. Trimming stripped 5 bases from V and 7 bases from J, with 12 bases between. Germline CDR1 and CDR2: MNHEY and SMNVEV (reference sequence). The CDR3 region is CASSTRLGEQYF. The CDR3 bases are TGTGCCAGCAGTACCCGTCTGGGAGAGCAGTACTTC.

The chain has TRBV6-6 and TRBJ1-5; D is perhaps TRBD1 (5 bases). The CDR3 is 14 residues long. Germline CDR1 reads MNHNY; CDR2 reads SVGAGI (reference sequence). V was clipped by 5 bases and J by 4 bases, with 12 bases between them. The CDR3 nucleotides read TGTGCCAGCAGTCGGGACGGGACGAATCAGCCCCAGCATTTT. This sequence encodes CASSRDGTNQPQHF.

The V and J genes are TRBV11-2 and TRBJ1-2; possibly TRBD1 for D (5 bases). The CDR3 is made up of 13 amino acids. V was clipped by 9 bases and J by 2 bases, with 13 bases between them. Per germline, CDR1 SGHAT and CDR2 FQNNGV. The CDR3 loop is CASSRDRNYGYTF. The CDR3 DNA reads TGTGCCAGTAGCCGAGACAGAAACTATGGCTACACCTTC.

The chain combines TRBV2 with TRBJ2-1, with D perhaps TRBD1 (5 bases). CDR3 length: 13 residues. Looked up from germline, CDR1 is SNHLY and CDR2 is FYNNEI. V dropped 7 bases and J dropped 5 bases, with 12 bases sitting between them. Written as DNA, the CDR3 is TGTGCCAGCACCCCAAGGGGTAACAATGAGCAGTTCTTC. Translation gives CASTPRGNNEQFF.

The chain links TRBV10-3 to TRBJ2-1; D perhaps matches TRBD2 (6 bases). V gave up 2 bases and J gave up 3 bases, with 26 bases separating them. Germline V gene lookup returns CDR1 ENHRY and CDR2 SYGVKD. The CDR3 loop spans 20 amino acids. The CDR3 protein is CAISEAAVANLRGVYNEQFF. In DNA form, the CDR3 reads TGTGCCATCAGTGAGGCAGCGGTAGCCAATTTGCGGGGAGTCTACAATGAGCAGTTCTTC.

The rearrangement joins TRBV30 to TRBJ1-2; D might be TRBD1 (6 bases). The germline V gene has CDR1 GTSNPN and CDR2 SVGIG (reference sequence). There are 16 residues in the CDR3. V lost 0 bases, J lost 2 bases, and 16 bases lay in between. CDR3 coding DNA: TGTGCCTGGAGTGTACGGGGGACACAAGTCAACTATGGCTACACCTTC. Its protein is CAWSVRGTQVNYGYTF.

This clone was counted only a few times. The CDR3 protein is CTSSQSLGARRANVLTF. CDR3 coding DNA: TGCACCAGCAGCCAATCCCTAGGGGCCCGGAGGGCCAACGTCCTGACTTTC. J is TRBJ2-6 and V is TRBV1; the table's D gene call, TRBD1, was not cross checked with the DNA. TRBV1 is noted as a pseudogene. This CDR3 is 17 amino acids long.

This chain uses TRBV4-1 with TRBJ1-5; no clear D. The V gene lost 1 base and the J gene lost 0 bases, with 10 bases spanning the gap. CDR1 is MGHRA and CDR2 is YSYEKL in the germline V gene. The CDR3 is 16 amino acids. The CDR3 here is CASSQVAGDSNQPQHF. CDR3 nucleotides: TGCGCCAGCAGCCAAGTAGCCGGGGATAGCAATCAGCCCCAGCATTTT.

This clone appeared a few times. The CDR3: CASSPAYGPYGYTF. CDR3 nucleotides: TGTGCCAGTAGCCCCGCGTACGGACCCTATGGCTACACCTTC. The rearrangement links TRBV19 to TRBJ1-2; D ambiguous. Per the germline V gene, CDR1 is LNHDA and CDR2 is SQIVND (reference sequence). The CDR3 spans 14 residues. V lost 6 bases, J lost 4 bases, and 15 bases lay in between.

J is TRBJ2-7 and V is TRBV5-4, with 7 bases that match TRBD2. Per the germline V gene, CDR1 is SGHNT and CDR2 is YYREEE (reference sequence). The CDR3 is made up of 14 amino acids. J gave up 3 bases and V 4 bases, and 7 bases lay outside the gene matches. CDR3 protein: CASSHGTNLYEQYF. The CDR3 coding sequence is TGTGCCAGCAGCCACGGGACTAACCTCTACGAGCAGTACTTC.

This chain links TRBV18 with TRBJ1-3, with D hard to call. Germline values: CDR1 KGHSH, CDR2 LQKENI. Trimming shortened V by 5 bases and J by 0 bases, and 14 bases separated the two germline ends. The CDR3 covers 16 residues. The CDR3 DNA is TGTGCCAGCTCATCTAGAATGGACCCCTCTGGAAACACCATATATTTT. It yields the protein CASSSRMDPSGNTIYF.